This entry lists 16 T cell receptor beta chains sequenced from one sample in a study of cytomegalovirus exposure and HLA in healthy donors. Sequencing used immunoSEQ multiplex PCR; TCRdb keeps in-frame clones, though not all of them. The top ten hold 2.2% of the sample, which has tens of thousands of clones, roughly 90% seen once. Sequencing was done on a sample of PBMCs. The receptor source for this set is a woman in her twenties or thirties in good health and CMV-seronegative.

This clone has just a few counts. The chain employs TRBV6-4 and TRBJ2-1, with D possibly being TRBD2 (5 bases). V was pared by 2 bases and J by 1 base, with 9 bases between. CDR1 MRHNA and CDR2 SNTAGT come from the germline V gene. The CDR3 consists of 15 residues. CDR3 DNA sequence: TGTGCCAGCAGTGACGGGGAGTTGTCCTACAATGAGCAGTTCTTC. It specifies CASSDGELSYNEQFF.

This clone has a single count. This chain joins TRBV6-1 and TRBJ1-2; D is possibly TRBD1 (6 bases). The CDR3 runs 15 residues. The V end was cut by 3 bases, the J end by 8 bases, with 19 bases between. Germline CDR1 and CDR2: MNHNS and SASEGT. The chain's CDR3 is CASSDISGASMGYTF. CDR3 DNA sequence: TGTGCCAGCAGTGACATTTCAGGGGCCAGTATGGGCTACACCTTC.

The chain employs TRBV6-5 and TRBJ1-1; 8 bases fit TRBD1. This CDR3 is 15 amino acids long. Per germline, CDR1 MNHEY and CDR2 SVGAGI. The V segment lost 1 base and the J segment 5 bases; nucleotides outside the gene matches: 6. The CDR3 here is CASSYFQGAGTEAFF. The CDR3, as DNA: TGTGCCAGCAGTTACTTTCAGGGGGCCGGGACTGAAGCTTTCTTT.

This CDR3 is CASSSWEGTNQPQHF. The CDR3 region has the DNA TGTGCCAGCAGCTCTTGGGAGGGTACCAATCAGCCCCAGCATTTT. The chain links TRBV5-8 to TRBJ1-5; D unclear. Germline CDR1 is SGHTS and CDR2 is YDEGEE. Trimming took off 3 bases at V and 3 bases at J, with 13 bases between the two ends. The CDR3 is made up of 15 amino acids.

This clone was counted once. The chain joins TRBV18 to TRBJ2-3; 7 nucleotides agree with TRBD1. This CDR3 comprises 14 residues. The ends lost 4 bases at V and 4 bases at J; junction bases unmatched: 5. Germline V lookup: CDR1 KGHSH, CDR2 LQKENI. The DNA for the CDR3 is TGTGCCAGCTCACGAGGGACAGAACCAGATACGCAGTATTTT. Its protein is CASSRGTEPDTQYF.

The chain recombines TRBV30 with TRBJ1-1; 7 bases map to TRBD1. CDR3 length: 14 residues. The V gene end was trimmed by 1 base and the J gene end by 1 base; junction bases not matched to a gene: 3. Germline-derived CDR1 and CDR2 are GTSNPN and SVGIG (reference sequence). CDR3: CAWSGQGQNTEAFF. The CDR3 nucleotides read TGTGCCTGGAGTGGACAGGGACAGAACACTGAAGCTTTCTTT.

The chain carries TRBV4-2 and TRBJ2-1, with 15 bases that match TRBD2. V was pared by 0 bases and J by 7 bases, with 10 bases of the junction left unmatched. This CDR3 has 19 amino acids. Looked up from germline, CDR1 is LGHNA and CDR2 is YNFKEQ. CDR3 protein: CASSQDRTSGRANLNEQFF. CDR3 bases: TGTGCCAGCAGCCAAGATCGGACTAGCGGGAGGGCCAATTTGAATGAGCAGTTCTTC.

CDR3 nucleotides: TGCGCCAGCAGCCAAGGGGTGGGGGGATCCACTGAAGCTTTCTTT. This gives the protein CASSQGVGGSTEAFF. J is TRBJ1-1 and V is TRBV4-1; a possible D gene is TRBD1 (5 bases). Trimming took off 1 base at V and 4 bases at J, with 13 bases between the two ends. The CDR3 runs to 15 residues. Germline assignment: CDR1 MGHRA and CDR2 YSYEKL.

This clone appeared a single time. The CDR3 sequence: CASIDPLVAADGYTF. For the CDR3, the DNA is TGTGCCAGTATCGATCCCCTCGTCGCAGCGGATGGCTACACCTTC. The J gene is TRBJ1-2, the V gene TRBV5-6; D uncertain. CDR3 length: 15 amino acids. V lost 8 bases to trimming and J lost 6 bases, with 23 bases between them. CDR1 and CDR2 from the germline V gene are SGHDT and YYEEEE.

The chain is built from TRBV7-2 and TRBJ2-7, with 9 bases that match TRBD1. The ends lost 5 bases at V and 13 bases at J; junction bases unmatched: 12. This CDR3 has 13 residues. The germline V gene has CDR1 SGHTA and CDR2 FQGNSA. The chain's CDR3 is CASSPRDRAPSYF. In nucleotides, the CDR3 is TGTGCCAGCAGCCCGAGGGACAGGGCCCCTTCCTACTTC.

This chain connects TRBV5-4 to TRBJ2-5; 10 bases are a match to TRBD2. Losses at the gene ends were 0 bases for V and 5 bases for J; bases not matched to a gene: 7. The CDR3 is made up of 16 amino acids. CDR1 is SGHNT, CDR2 YYREEE, per germline (reference sequence). The CDR3 spells CASSLGASGRRETQYF. The CDR3 DNA reads as TGTGCCAGCAGCTTGGGTGCTAGCGGGAGAAGGGAGACCCAGTACTTC.

This chain joins TRBV5-1 and TRBJ2-7; no reliable D call. This CDR3 has 16 residues. The V end lost 1 base, the J end lost 1 base, and 15 bases lay between the germline ends. Germline V gene data show CDR1 as SGHRS and CDR2 as YFSETQ. The CDR3, as DNA: TGCGCCAGCAGCTTGCGATCAACAGAACAATCCTACGAGCAGTACTTC. Amino acids: CASSLRSTEQSYEQYF.

V gene TRBV5-1 combines with J gene TRBJ1-1, with a weak D call TRBD1 (6 bases). The CDR3 loop spans 13 amino acids. V was pared by 4 bases and J by 8 bases, with 15 bases between. Germline V gives CDR1 SGHRS, CDR2 YFSETQ. The CDR3 here is CASSATGTIEAFF. In DNA form, the CDR3 reads TGCGCCAGCAGCGCAACAGGGACAATCGAAGCTTTCTTT. The variable domain in full, completed from reference TRBV5-1 and TRBJ1-1, reads KAGVTQTPRYLIKTRGQQVTLSCSPISGHRSVSWYQQTPGQGLQFLFEYFSETQRNKGNFPGRFSGRQFSNSRSEMNVSTLELGDSALYLCASSATGTIEAFFGQGTRLTVV.

Here the CDR3 reads CASNKGTSGTYEQYF. For the CDR3, the DNA is TGTGCCAGCAACAAAGGGACTAGCGGAACCTACGAGCAGTACTTC. The gene calls are TRBV7-2 and TRBJ2-7, with 11 bases identical to TRBD2. The germline gives CDR1 SGHTA, CDR2 FQGNSA. The CDR3 length is 15 residues. Trimming took 7 bases from V and 2 from J; bases not matched to a gene: 7.

The chain combines TRBV7-7 with TRBJ2-1; 14 positions match TRBD2. The V segment lost 5 bases and the J segment 6 bases; nucleotides outside the gene matches: 6. The germline CDR1 and CDR2 sequences are SSHAT and FNYEAQ (reference sequence). The CDR3 length is 16 residues. The CDR3 nucleotides read TGTGCCAGCAGCCTTAGGACTAGCGGGAGGAGCAATGAGCAGTTCTTC. Translation: CASSLRTSGRSNEQFF.

This rearrangement joins TRBV5-1 to TRBJ2-2; D is ambiguous. There are 15 residues in the CDR3. V dropped 2 bases and J dropped 0 bases, with 8 bases sitting between them. Per the germline V gene, CDR1 is SGHRS and CDR2 is YFSETQ. The CDR3 bases are TGCGCCAGCAGCTTACAGACCACGAACACCGGGGAGCTGTTTTTT. This translates into CASSLQTTNTGELFF.